The next 4 T cell receptor beta chains were all read from a single sample in a study of response to subunit inactivated influenza vaccine. TCRdb re-derived calls from the RT-PCR reads in MiXCR, one entry per CDR3 protein. Of almost 600,000 distinct CDR3 sequences detected, about 14% appear once; the ten largest clones hold 11%. Material: PBMCs from blood, obtained about 11 days after vaccination. The receptors were sampled from a man aged 50-60 years who received an inactivated influenza vaccine.

This clonotype was counted between two and nine times. V is TRBV7-9 and J is TRBJ2-7; D remains ambiguous. The V and J ends lost 2 bases and 2 bases respectively, with 13 bases between them. There are 15 residues in the CDR3. In germline, CDR1 is SEHNR, CDR2 FQNEAQ (reference sequence). The CDR3 is CASSLTSTSPYEQYF. CDR3 sequence (DNA): TGTGCCAGCAGCTTAACCTCAACATCCCCCTACGAGCAGTACTTC.

The genes are TRBV6-5 and TRBJ1-5, with 8 bases lining up with TRBD1. Germline V lookup: CDR1 MNHEY, CDR2 SVGAGI. The CDR3 runs 18 residues. Losses at the gene ends were 4 bases for V and 0 bases for J; bases not matched to a gene: 11. This CDR3 reads CASSSRGTGFYSNQPQHF. CDR3 in DNA: TGTGCCAGCAGTTCTCGAGGGACAGGCTTTTATAGCAATCAGCCCCAGCATTTT.

The chain carries TRBV27 and TRBJ2-1; no clear D. V was clipped by 3 bases and J by 6 bases, with 9 bases between them. The CDR3 spans 13 residues. Looked up from germline, CDR1 is MNHEY and CDR2 is SMNVEV (reference sequence). The CDR3 sequence: CASSFLPANEQFF. The CDR3 DNA is TGTGCCAGCAGTTTTCTTCCGGCCAATGAGCAGTTCTTC.

CDR3 sequence (DNA): TGTGCCAGCACCAATGAGGGGACCTCCTACGAGCAGTACTTC. Its protein product is CASTNEGTSYEQYF. The rearrangement uses TRBV2 and TRBJ2-7, with D perhaps TRBD1 or TRBD2 (5 bases each). The CDR3 runs to 14 residues. Germline CDR1 is SNHLY and CDR2 is FYNNEI. Trimming took off 7 bases at V and 0 bases at J, with 13 bases between the two ends.